This T cell receptor (beta chain) was profiled in a study of blood T cell repertoires in COVID-19. At the level of the study: COVID-19 samples, acute and convalescent, were from the United States, Italy and Spain. Sources were T cells, B-cell-depleted T cells, or PBMCs; the material itself was cDNA or gDNA.

Original processing methods: Estimated nucleated cell counts came from reference gene primer amplification. Measured with immunoSEQ multiplex PCR; TCRdb has only the in-frame clones, and not every one. Clonal size and the V and J genes are those of that table, whereas D and trimming came from the DNA. The repertoire holds 350,000 or so clones, approximately 82% seen once, with roughly 3% in the top ten. Germline CDR1 reads MDHEN; CDR2 reads SYDVKM. The CDR3 totals 15 residues. V gave up 3 bases and J gave up 5 bases, with 16 bases separating them. The sequencing sample was made of peripheral blood. The chain carries TRBV28 and TRBJ1-1; unclear D gene. The clonotype was recovered from a man aged 25-40 years with active or convalescent COVID-19. CDR3 residues: CASSFPVGAGTEAFF. The CDR3 DNA reads as TGTGCCAGCAGTTTTCCGGTGGGAGCTGGGACTGAAGCTTTCTTT. The full variable domain, its missing parts supplied by reference TRBV28 and TRBJ1-1, is DVKVTQSSRYLVKRTGEKVFLECVQDMDHENMFWYRQDPGLGLRLIYFSYDVKMKEKGDIPEGYSVSREKKERFSLILESASTNQTSMYLCASSFPVGAGTEAFFGQGTRLTVV.